Listed below are T cell receptor beta chains from one sample, sequenced in a study of CXCR3-negative and CXCR3-positive naive CD8 T cells. TCRdb re-called the 5' RACE reads, yielding one record per CDR3 amino acid sequence without DNA. The sample includes 30,000 to 40,000 distinct CDR3 sequences. The specimen was memory CD8+ T cells from blood. Source of these receptors: a human donor in good health. Some clones in this sample may be carry-over from other donors' samples. Each CDR3 is given with its conserved first and last residue.

>TRBV7-2|TRBJ2-1
CASSPIWGLAGGEQFF
>TRBV29-1|TRBJ2-3
CSVEGQVVDTQYF
>TRBV15|TRBJ2-7
CATSRDPSSVNEQYF
>TRBV9|TRBJ2-6
CASTPGWDSQFSGANVLTF
>TRBV6-1|TRBJ2-7
CASADEAGDYYEQYF
>TRBV7-8|TRBJ2-5
CASSPKKETQYF
>TRBV7-9|TRBJ2-3
CASSLRLAGPTDTQYF
>TRBV15|TRBJ1-2
CATSPGRGSYGYTF
>TRBV12-3/TRBV12-4|TRBJ2-7
CASRTTYEQYF
>TRBV6-5|TRBJ2-3
CASSLGGPGDTQYF
>TRBV7-9|TRBJ2-1
CASSFGGTPYNEQFF
>TRBV12-5|TRBJ1-2
CASGLANRGPLLGYTF
>TRBV20-1|TRBJ2-3
CSASGGGTDTQYF
>TRBV29-1|TRBJ1-1
CSALSPQTEAFF
>TRBV5-8|TRBJ2-3
CASSLFGGGTTDTQYF
>TRBV4-2|TRBJ2-7
CASSATVDRAYYEQYF
>TRBV15|TRBJ1-6
CATSPPPSYNSPLHF
>TRBV7-2|TRBJ2-3
CASSLDSFWGTQYF
>TRBV14|TRBJ2-7
CASSQGYSYEQYF
>TRBV29-1|TRBJ2-3
CSVEDTGHRRTDTQYF
>TRBV20-1|TRBJ2-1
CSAFPGLAGERSYNEQFF
>TRBV12-3/TRBV12-4|TRBJ2-7
CASSLDDGVYEQYF
>TRBV28|TRBJ2-7
CASRGLGSYEQYF
>TRBV5-1|TRBJ1-1
CASSLAGTANTEAFF